This T cell receptor (beta chain) appears in the sequencing data of a study of shared clonotypes between healthy human individuals. With respect to this clone: Its matching antigen is unknown.

Clones were sequenced by immunoSEQ multiplex PCR, and TCRdb holds only the in-frame ones, with some missing. Among around 750,000 clones, 74% were seen once, and the ten largest hold roughly 1.7%. CDR1 SGHVS and CDR2 FNYEAQ come from the germline V gene. The V end lost 1 base, the J end lost 7 bases, and 10 bases lay between the germline ends. CDR3 length: 13 amino acids. Study observations and caveats: Several donors held approximately 4.6% of naive CD4 clonotypes in common.

Sequencing was done on a sample of memory CD4+ T cells sorted from blood. The subset: CD45RA-negative fraction. The TCR originated in a woman in her twenties or thirties in good health. The chain employs TRBV7-6 and TRBJ1-2; the D gene is possibly TRBD1 (6 bases). The CDR3: CASSLGGAGGYTF. In DNA form, the CDR3 reads TGTGCCAGCAGCTTAGGGGGGGCAGGTGGCTACACCTTC.